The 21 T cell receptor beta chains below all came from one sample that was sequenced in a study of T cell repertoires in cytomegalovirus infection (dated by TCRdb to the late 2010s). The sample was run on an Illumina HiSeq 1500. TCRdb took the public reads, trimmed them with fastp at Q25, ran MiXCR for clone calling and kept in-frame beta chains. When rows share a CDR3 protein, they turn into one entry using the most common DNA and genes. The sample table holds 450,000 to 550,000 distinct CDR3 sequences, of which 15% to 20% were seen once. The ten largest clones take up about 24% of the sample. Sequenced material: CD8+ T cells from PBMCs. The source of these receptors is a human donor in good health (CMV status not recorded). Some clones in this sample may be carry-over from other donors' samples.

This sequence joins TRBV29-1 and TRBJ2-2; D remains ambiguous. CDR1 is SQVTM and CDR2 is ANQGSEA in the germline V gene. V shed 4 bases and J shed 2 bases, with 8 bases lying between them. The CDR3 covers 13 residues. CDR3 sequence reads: CSVVTDNTGELFF. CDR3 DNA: TGCAGCGTTGTAACAGACAACACCGGGGAGCTGTTTTTT.

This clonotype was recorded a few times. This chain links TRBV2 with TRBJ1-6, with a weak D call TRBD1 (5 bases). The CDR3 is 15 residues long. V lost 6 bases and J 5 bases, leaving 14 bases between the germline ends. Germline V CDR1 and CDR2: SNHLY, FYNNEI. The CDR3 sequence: CASSWGRANNSPLHF. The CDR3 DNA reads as TGTGCCAGCAGCTGGGGCAGGGCTAATAATTCACCCCTCCACTTT.

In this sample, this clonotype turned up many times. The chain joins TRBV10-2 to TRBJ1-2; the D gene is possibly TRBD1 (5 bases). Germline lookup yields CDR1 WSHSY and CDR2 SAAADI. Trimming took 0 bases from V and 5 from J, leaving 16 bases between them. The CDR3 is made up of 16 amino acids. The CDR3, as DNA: TGCGCCAGCAGTGAGTCGTACCAGGGAAATCAGTATGGCTACACCTTC. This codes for CASSESYQGNQYGYTF.

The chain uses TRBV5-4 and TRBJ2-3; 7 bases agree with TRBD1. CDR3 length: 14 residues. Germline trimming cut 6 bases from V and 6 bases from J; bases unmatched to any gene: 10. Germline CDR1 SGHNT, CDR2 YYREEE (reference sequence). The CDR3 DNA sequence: TGTGCCAGCACCCCGGATAAGGGGGCGGATACGCAGTATTTT. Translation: CASTPDKGADTQYF.

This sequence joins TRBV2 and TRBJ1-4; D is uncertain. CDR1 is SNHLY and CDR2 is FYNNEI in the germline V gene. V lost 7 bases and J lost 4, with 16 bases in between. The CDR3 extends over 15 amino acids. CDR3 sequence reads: CASKSAPQSNEKLFF. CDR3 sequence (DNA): TGTGCCAGCAAATCAGCTCCACAGAGTAATGAAAAACTGTTTTTT.

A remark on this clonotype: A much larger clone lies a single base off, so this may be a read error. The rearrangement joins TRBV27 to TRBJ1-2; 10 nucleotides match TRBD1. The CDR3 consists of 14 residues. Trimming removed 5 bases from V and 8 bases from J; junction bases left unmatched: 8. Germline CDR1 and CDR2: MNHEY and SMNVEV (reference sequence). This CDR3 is CASSPGQGERGYTF. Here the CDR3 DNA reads TGTGCCAGCAGTCCAGGACAGGGGGAGAGGGGCTACACCTTC.

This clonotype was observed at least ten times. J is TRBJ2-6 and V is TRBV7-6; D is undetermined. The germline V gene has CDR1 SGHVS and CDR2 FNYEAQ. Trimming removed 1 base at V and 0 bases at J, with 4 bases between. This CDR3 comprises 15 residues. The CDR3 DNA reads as TGTGCCAGCAGCTTAGACAGCTCTGGGGCCAACGTCCTGACTTTC. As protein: CASSLDSSGANVLTF.

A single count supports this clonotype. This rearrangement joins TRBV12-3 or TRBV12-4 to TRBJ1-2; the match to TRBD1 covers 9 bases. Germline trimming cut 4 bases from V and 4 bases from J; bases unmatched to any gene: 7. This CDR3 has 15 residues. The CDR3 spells CASSSYGTGTYGYTF. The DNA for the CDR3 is TGTGCCAGCAGTTCTTACGGGACAGGGACCTATGGCTACACCTTC.

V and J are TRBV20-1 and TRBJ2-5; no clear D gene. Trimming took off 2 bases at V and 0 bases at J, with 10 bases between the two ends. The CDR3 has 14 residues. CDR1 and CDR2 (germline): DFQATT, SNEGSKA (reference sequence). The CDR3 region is CSARTLTYQETQYF. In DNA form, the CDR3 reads TGCAGTGCTAGAACGTTAACGTACCAAGAGACCCAGTACTTC.

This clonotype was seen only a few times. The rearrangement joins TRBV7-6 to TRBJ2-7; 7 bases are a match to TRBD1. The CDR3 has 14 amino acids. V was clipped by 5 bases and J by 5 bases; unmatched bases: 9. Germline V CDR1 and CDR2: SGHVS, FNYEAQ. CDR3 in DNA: TGTGCCAGCAGCAAAGGGGGCGCGATCCACGAGCAGTACTTC. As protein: CASSKGGAIHEQYF.

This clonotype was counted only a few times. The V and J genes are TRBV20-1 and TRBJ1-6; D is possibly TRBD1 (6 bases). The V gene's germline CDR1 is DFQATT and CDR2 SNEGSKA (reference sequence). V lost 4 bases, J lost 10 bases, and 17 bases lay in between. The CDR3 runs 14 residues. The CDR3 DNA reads TGCAGTGCTACCCCTACAGGGATTAACTCACCCCTCCACTTT. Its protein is CSATPTGINSPLHF.

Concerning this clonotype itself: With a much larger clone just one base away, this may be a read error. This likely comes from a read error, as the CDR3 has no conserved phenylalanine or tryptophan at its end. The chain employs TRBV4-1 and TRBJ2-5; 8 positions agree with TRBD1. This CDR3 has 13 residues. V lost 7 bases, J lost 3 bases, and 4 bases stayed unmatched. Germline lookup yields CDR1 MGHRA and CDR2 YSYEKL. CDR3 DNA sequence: TGCGCCAGCATAGGGACAGGCGAAGAGACCCAGTACTTG. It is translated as CASIGTGEETQYL.

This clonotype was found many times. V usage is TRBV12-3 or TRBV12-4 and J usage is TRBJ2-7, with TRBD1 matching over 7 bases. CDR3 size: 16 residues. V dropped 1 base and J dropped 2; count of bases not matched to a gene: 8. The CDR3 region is CASSLEVGQLTYEQYF. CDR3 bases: TGTGCCAGCAGTTTAGAAGTGGGACAGCTAACCTACGAGCAGTACTTC.

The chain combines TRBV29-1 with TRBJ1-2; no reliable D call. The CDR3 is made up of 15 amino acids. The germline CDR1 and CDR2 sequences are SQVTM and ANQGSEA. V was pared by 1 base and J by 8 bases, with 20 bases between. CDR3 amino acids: CSVEGAADPPRGYTF. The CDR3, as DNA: TGCAGCGTTGAAGGGGCGGCAGACCCGCCGAGGGGCTACACCTTC.

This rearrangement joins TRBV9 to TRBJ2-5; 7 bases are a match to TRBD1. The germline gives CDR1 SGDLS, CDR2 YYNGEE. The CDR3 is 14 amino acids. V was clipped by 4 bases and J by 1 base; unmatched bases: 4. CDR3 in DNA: TGTGCCAGCAGCCCCGGGGACAGCCAAGAGACCCAGTACTTC. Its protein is CASSPGDSQETQYF.

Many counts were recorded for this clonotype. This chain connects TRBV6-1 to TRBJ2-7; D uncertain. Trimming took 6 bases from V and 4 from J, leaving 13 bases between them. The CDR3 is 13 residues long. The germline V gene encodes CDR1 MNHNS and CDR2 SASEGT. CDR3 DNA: TGTGCCAGCAGGCCCCCGGATAGATACGAGCAGTACTTC. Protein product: CASRPPDRYEQYF.

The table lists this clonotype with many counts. The CDR3 loop is CASGLGLTTEAFF. The DNA of the CDR3 is TGTGCTAGTGGTTTGGGCCTAACCACTGAAGCTTTCTTT. The chain combines TRBV12-5 with TRBJ1-1, with unresolved D. CDR1 and CDR2 from the germline V gene are LGHNT and FRNRAP. The CDR3 is 13 residues long. Between the trimmed V and J ends, which lost 1 base and 4 bases, there was a span of 7 bases.

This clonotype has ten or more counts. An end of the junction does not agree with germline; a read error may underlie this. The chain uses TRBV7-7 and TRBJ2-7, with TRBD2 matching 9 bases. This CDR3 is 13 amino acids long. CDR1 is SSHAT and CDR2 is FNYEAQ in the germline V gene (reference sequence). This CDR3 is CASSIAGADEQYF. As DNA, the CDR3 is TGTGCTAGCAGCATAGCGGGAGCCGACGAGCAGTACTTC.

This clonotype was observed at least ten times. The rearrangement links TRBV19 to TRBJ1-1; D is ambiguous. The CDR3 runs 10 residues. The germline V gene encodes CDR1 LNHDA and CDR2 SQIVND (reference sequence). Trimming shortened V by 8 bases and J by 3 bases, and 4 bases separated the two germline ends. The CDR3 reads CASRDTEAFF. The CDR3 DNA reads TGTGCCAGTCGGGACACTGAAGCTTTCTTT.

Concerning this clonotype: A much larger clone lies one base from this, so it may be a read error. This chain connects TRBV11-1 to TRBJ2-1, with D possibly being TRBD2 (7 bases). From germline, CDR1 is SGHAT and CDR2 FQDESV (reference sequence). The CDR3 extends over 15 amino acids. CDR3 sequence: CASSLAGGGFNEQLF. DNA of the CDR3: TGTGCCAGCAGCTTAGCGGGAGGGGGGTTCAATGAGCAGTTATTC.

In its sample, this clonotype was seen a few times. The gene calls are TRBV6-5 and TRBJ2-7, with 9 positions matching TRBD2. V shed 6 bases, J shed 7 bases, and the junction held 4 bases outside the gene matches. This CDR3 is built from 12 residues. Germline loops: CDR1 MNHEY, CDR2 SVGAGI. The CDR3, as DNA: TGTGCCAGCAGATCCGGACTAGCGGAGCAGTACTTC. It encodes CASRSGLAEQYF.